One sample yielded the 9 T cell receptor beta chains listed below, sequenced in a study of spatial heterogeneity in lung cancer (dated by TCRdb to 2018 to 2020). The time point label for this specimen denotes: sample taken at primary tumor resection. Whole RNA extracted from tumor and nontumor lung tissue, or from cryopreserved PBMC samples, was used for TCR sequencing without cell sorting. Library method: 5' RACE. TCRdb lists the instrument as NextSeq 500. The raw public reads went through TCRdb reprocessing: fastp at Q25, MiXCR clone calling, in-frame beta chains kept. Rows merge per CDR3 protein into single entries with the most common DNA and genes. For this sample the table gives more than 75,000 distinct CDR3 sequences, of which 10% to 15% were detected only once. The ten most abundant clones make up 4.6% of the sample. The material was PBMCs, obtained at surgery. These receptor sequences come from a male donor with early-stage non-small cell lung cancer.

V and J are TRBV27 and TRBJ2-3; perhaps TRBD2 as D (5 bases). This CDR3 has 14 amino acids. Per germline, CDR1 MNHEY and CDR2 SMNVEV (reference sequence). CDR3 residues: CLTKRVASTDTQYF. CDR3 nucleotides: TGTCTCACCAAGAGGGTCGCTAGCACAGATACGCAGTATTTT.

The chain employs TRBV29-1 and TRBJ2-1, with 8 bases identical to TRBD1. CDR3 length: 12 amino acids. V shed 6 bases and J 6 bases; nucleotides not matched to a gene: 4. From germline, CDR1 is SQVTM and CDR2 ANQGSEA. CDR3 coding DNA: TGCAGCGTAAAAGGACAGGGCAATGAGCAGTTCTTC. It codes for CSVKGQGNEQFF.

This clonotype was observed at least ten times. The J gene is TRBJ2-3, the V gene TRBV5-1; the D gene is possibly TRBD1 (5 bases). V lost 1 base to trimming and J lost 1 base, with 7 bases between them. The CDR3 has 14 residues. Germline CDR1 and CDR2: SGHRS and YFSETQ. The CDR3 DNA reads as TGCGCCAGCAGCTTGTCGACAGGCACAGATACGCAGTATTTT. Translation gives CASSLSTGTDTQYF.

This clonotype has at least ten counts. The gene calls are TRBV7-9 and TRBJ1-1; D is uncertain. The ends were cut back, 8 bases at V and 3 bases at J, with 13 bases in the middle. Per germline, CDR1 SEHNR and CDR2 FQNEAQ (reference sequence). This CDR3 has 13 residues. CDR3 amino acids: CASGRTTDTEAFF. The CDR3 coding sequence is TGTGCCAGCGGAAGAACCACAGACACTGAAGCTTTCTTT. Together with reference TRBV7-9 and TRBJ1-1, the CDR3 gives the full variable domain: DTGVSQNPRHKITKRGQNVTFRCDPISEHNRLYWYRQTLGQGPEFLTYFQNEAQLEKSRLLSDRFSAERPKGSFSTLEIQRTEQGDSAMYLCASGRTTDTEAFFGQGTRLTVV.

V usage is TRBV7-8 and J usage is TRBJ2-7, with D tentatively TRBD2 (5 bases). V dropped 5 bases and J dropped 3 bases, with 17 bases sitting between them. Germline CDR1 reads SGHVS; CDR2 reads FQNEAQ. The CDR3 spans 15 residues. CDR3 sequence (DNA): TGTGCCAGCAGCCCCCGGGGATACAGCTTCTACGAGCAGTACTTC. As protein: CASSPRGYSFYEQYF.

This clonotype has just a few counts. The chain couples TRBV12-3 or TRBV12-4 to TRBJ2-7; D is possibly TRBD2 (6 bases). This CDR3 has 12 residues. V lost 5 bases to trimming and J lost 5 bases, with 10 bases between them. The CDR3 region has the DNA TGTGCCAGCAGTGGGAGACTAGACGAGCAGTACTTC. The encoded protein is CASSGRLDEQYF.

This clonotype has a handful of counts. The gene calls are TRBV9 and TRBJ2-3; D may match TRBD1 or TRBD2 (5 bases each). Germline V gene sequence: CDR1 SGDLS, CDR2 YYNGEE. The CDR3 runs 15 residues. V shed 4 bases and J shed 0 bases, with 12 bases lying between them. The CDR3 here is CASSLEDTSTDTQYF. Written as DNA, the CDR3 is TGTGCCAGCAGCCTGGAGGACACTAGCACAGATACGCAGTATTTT.

On this clonotype: Possible read error: a much larger clone is one base away. The chain employs TRBV5-6 and TRBJ2-7; TRBD2 matches 8 bases. Per germline, CDR1 SGHDT and CDR2 YYEEEE. This CDR3 comprises 13 residues. The CDR3 sequence is CASSGGGSDEKYF. The CDR3 coding sequence is TGTGCCAGCAGCGGCGGGGGGTCCGACGAGAAGTACTTC.

CDR3: CSVGSSGANVLTF. The CDR3 DNA reads as TGCAGCGTTGGGTCCTCTGGGGCCAACGTCCTGACTTTC. V and J are TRBV29-1 and TRBJ2-6; D ambiguous. Deletions cut 4 bases from V and 0 bases from J, with 4 bases between. CDR1 is SQVTM, CDR2 ANQGSEA, per germline. This CDR3 has 13 amino acids.